These 22 T cell receptor beta chains were all obtained from the same sample, sequenced in a study of T cells in localized non-small cell lung cancer. Some clones are missing from TCRdb's copy, which holds only in-frame ones; the method was immunoSEQ multiplex PCR. The sample includes roughly 8,400 clones, 92% seen only once; the top ten take 4.6%. The sample here was peripheral blood mononuclear cells, taken before any cancer treatment. These receptors were taken from a male donor older than 55 with stage II lung adenocarcinoma.

This chain uses TRBV6-5 with TRBJ1-2; no clear D gene. Germline V gene lookup returns CDR1 MNHEY and CDR2 SVGAGI. The CDR3 consists of 14 residues. Trimming took 2 bases from V and 4 from J, leaving 11 bases between them. The DNA for the CDR3 is TGTGCCAGCAGTTACAGGCAGGAACTCTATGGCTACACCTTC. Its translation is CASSYRQELYGYTF.

The rearrangement joins TRBV7-2 to TRBJ2-5, with 7 bases lining up with TRBD2. V trimming: 4 bases; J trimming: 5 bases; junction bases outside the gene matches: 7. CDR1 SGHTA and CDR2 FQGNSA come from the germline V gene. CDR3 length: 14 amino acids. The CDR3 spells CASSSMTSSETQYF. The DNA for the CDR3 is TGTGCCAGCAGCTCCATGACTAGCTCGGAGACCCAGTACTTC.

This chain connects TRBV5-4 to TRBJ1-4; perhaps TRBD1 as D (5 bases). The V end was cut by 4 bases, the J end by 8 bases, with 12 bases between. Germline CDR1 SGHNT, CDR2 YYREEE (reference sequence). The length of the CDR3 is 13 residues. The CDR3 region is CASSLATAEKLFF. The CDR3 nucleotides read TGTGCCAGCAGCCTAGCGACAGCAGAAAAACTGTTTTTT. The full variable domain, rest sourced from reference TRBV5-4 and TRBJ1-4, is ETGVTQSPTHLIKTRGQQVTLRCSSQSGHNTVSWYQQALGQGPQFIFQYYREEENGRGNFPPRFSGLQFPNYSSELNVNALELDDSALYLCASSLATAEKLFFGSGTQLSVL.

J is TRBJ2-1 and V is TRBV11-1; D is undetermined. Germline CDR1 SGHAT, CDR2 FQDESV (reference sequence). The V end lost 1 base, the J end lost 5 bases, and 6 bases lay between the germline ends. This CDR3 region has 13 residues. The CDR3: CASSLGIDNEQFF. The CDR3 DNA reads as TGTGCCAGCAGCTTAGGGATCGACAATGAGCAGTTCTTC.

This clone was detected a few times. This chain joins TRBV5-1 and TRBJ1-6; D is perhaps TRBD1 (5 bases). Trimming pared 0 bases from V and 5 bases from J, leaving 9 bases between. This CDR3 is 15 amino acids long. Germline V gene sequence: CDR1 SGHRS, CDR2 YFSETQ. The CDR3 region is CASSLVEGHNSPLHF. The CDR3 nucleotides read TGCGCCAGCAGCTTGGTTGAGGGGCATAATTCACCCCTCCACTTT.

CDR3 in DNA: TGTGCTAGTCGGGACACGGGTGGAGCCAACGTCCTGACTTTC. Residues: CASRDTGGANVLTF. The chain combines TRBV12-5 with TRBJ2-6; TRBD1 is a possible D gene (6 bases). This CDR3 has 14 amino acids. Germline V gene data show CDR1 as LGHNT and CDR2 as FRNRAP. V was shortened by 8 bases and J by 7 bases, with 15 bases between the two germline ends.

V gene TRBV19 combines with J gene TRBJ2-2; the D is unclear. CDR3 size: 15 residues. V lost 1 base and J lost 0, with 6 bases in between. Germline CDR1 is LNHDA and CDR2 is SQIVND (reference sequence). In DNA, the CDR3 is TGTGCCAGTAGTATAGTGGGTACGAACACCGGGGAGCTGTTTTTT. It codes for CASSIVGTNTGELFF.

V and J are TRBV10-2 and TRBJ2-3, with TRBD2 matching over 7 bases. The CDR3 is made up of 16 amino acids. V shed 4 bases and J 5 bases; nucleotides not matched to a gene: 12. Germline CDR1 WSHSY, CDR2 SAAADI. In DNA form, the CDR3 reads TGCGCCAGCAGTGCACGTAGCGCGGGGGAAGGAGATACGCAGTATTTT. Its translation: CASSARSAGEGDTQYF.

V gene TRBV5-1 combines with J gene TRBJ2-3; TRBD2 aligns across 8 bases. Germline-derived CDR1 and CDR2 are SGHRS and YFSETQ. The CDR3 covers 16 residues. Trimming took 6 bases from V and 0 from J; bases not matched to a gene: 9. The CDR3 here is CASNPTAGASTDTQYF. Written as DNA, the CDR3 is TGCGCCAGCAACCCCACAGCGGGGGCCAGCACAGATACGCAGTATTTT. Filled out from reference TRBV5-1 and TRBJ2-3, the complete variable domain reads KAGVTQTPRYLIKTRGQQVTLSCSPISGHRSVSWYQQTPGQGLQFLFEYFSETQRNKGNFPGRFSGRQFSNSRSEMNVSTLELGDSALYLCASNPTAGASTDTQYFGPGTRLTVL.

This clone was seen once. This chain joins TRBV11-2 and TRBJ1-2, with TRBD1 as a possible D gene (6 bases). V lost 5 bases and J lost 4, with 17 bases in between. Looked up from germline, CDR1 is SGHAT and CDR2 is FQNNGV. The CDR3 is made up of 15 amino acids. The CDR3 nucleotides read TGTGCCAGCAGCACTCAAGGGGGTAGGGGCTATGGCTACACCTTC. Translated: CASSTQGGRGYGYTF.

With regard to this clone: One end of the junction does not line up with germline, which may come from a read error. This chain uses TRBV5-1 with TRBJ2-5; D gene ambiguous. The CDR3 length is 14 residues. CDR1 SGHRS and CDR2 YFSETQ come from the germline V gene. The CDR3 region has the DNA TGCGCCAGCAGCTTGGGAGCGACGGAAGAGAACCAGTACTTC. Translation gives CASSLGATEENQYF.

The CDR3 DNA is TGTGCCAGCAGCTCAGGGTGGAGCAATCAGCCCCAGCATTTT. This translates into CASSSGWSNQPQHF. V is TRBV27 and J is TRBJ1-5, with D possibly being TRBD1 (5 bases). The V gene's germline CDR1 is MNHEY and CDR2 SMNVEV (reference sequence). Trimming took off 6 bases at V and 1 base at J, with 10 bases between the two ends. This CDR3 has 14 amino acids.

In its sample, this clone was seen once. The chain uses TRBV4-3 and TRBJ2-2, with D possibly matching TRBD1 (5 bases). Trimming stripped 1 base from V and 7 bases from J, with 10 bases between. There are 14 residues in the CDR3. CDR1 and CDR2 (germline): LGHNA, YSLEER. The DNA of the CDR3 is TGCGCCAGCAGCCAAGGGAAGCAGGGCGGGGAGCTGTTTTTT. This sequence encodes CASSQGKQGGELFF.

The V call is TRBV5-1, the J call TRBJ2-7, with TRBD1 identical over 10 bases. Germline CDR1 SGHRS, CDR2 YFSETQ. Germline trimming cut 3 bases from V and 2 bases from J; bases unmatched to any gene: 11. The CDR3 runs 17 residues. The CDR3: CASSSIPGQGFPYEQYF. CDR3 in DNA: TGCGCCAGCAGCTCAATTCCGGGACAGGGGTTCCCCTACGAGCAGTACTTC. The full variable domain, its missing parts supplied by reference TRBV5-1 and TRBJ2-7, is KAGVTQTPRYLIKTRGQQVTLSCSPISGHRSVSWYQQTPGQGLQFLFEYFSETQRNKGNFPGRFSGRQFSNSRSEMNVSTLELGDSALYLCASSSIPGQGFPYEQYFGPGTRLTVT.

The rearrangement uses TRBV7-3 and TRBJ2-1, with D possibly TRBD2 on 5 matching bases. This CDR3 is 14 amino acids long. Per germline, CDR1 SGHTA and CDR2 FQGTGA. V was clipped by 5 bases and J by 4 bases, with 12 bases between them. The CDR3 DNA reads as TGTGCCAGCAGCCCTGGAGGAGTATACAATGAGCAGTTCTTC. Its protein is CASSPGGVYNEQFF.

As DNA, the CDR3 is TGTGCCAGCAGGGTGCAGGGGACAGGAAACACCATATATTTT. Its protein is CASRVQGTGNTIYF. The chain couples TRBV2 to TRBJ1-3, with D possibly matching TRBD1 (6 bases). The germline gives CDR1 SNHLY, CDR2 FYNNEI. This CDR3 is 14 amino acids long. V was trimmed by 6 bases and J by 4 bases, leaving 13 bases between them.

The chain recombines TRBV6-5 with TRBJ2-7; D is unresolved. The CDR3 extends over 14 amino acids. CDR1 MNHEY and CDR2 SVGAGI come from the germline V gene. V lost 6 bases to trimming and J lost 6 bases, with 18 bases between them. The DNA of the CDR3 is TGTGCCAGCAGGCTCTTGGGCACCATGGGCGAGCAGTACTTC. Translation gives CASRLLGTMGEQYF.

V gene TRBV10-2 combines with J gene TRBJ1-1; 7 bases match TRBD1. J lost 1 base, V lost 1 base, and 6 bases had no gene match. CDR3 length: 16 amino acids. Germline loops: CDR1 WSHSY, CDR2 SAAADI. The CDR3 is CASSEFNRGSNTEAFF. The CDR3 DNA is TGCGCCAGCAGTGAGTTTAACAGGGGATCGAACACTGAAGCTTTCTTT.

The chain employs TRBV5-6 and TRBJ2-7, with 8 bases aligning to TRBD1. This CDR3 contains 14 residues. V lost 4 bases to trimming and J lost 1 base; unmatched junction nucleotides: 4. In germline, CDR1 is SGHDT, CDR2 YYEEEE. The CDR3 here is CASSPGQGSYEQYF. The CDR3 region has the DNA TGTGCCAGCAGCCCCGGACAGGGTTCCTACGAGCAGTACTTC.

The genes are TRBV6-6 and TRBJ1-3; no firm D call. The V end was cut by 7 bases, the J end by 3 bases, with 7 bases between. This CDR3 has 12 residues. Germline CDR1 reads MNHNY; CDR2 reads SVGAGI (reference sequence). In DNA form, the CDR3 reads TGTGCCAGCATGGAAAGTGGAAACACCATATATTTT. It translates to CASMESGNTIYF.

The rearrangement joins TRBV29-1 to TRBJ2-5; D perhaps matches TRBD1 (6 bases). Trimming cost V 7 bases and J 7 bases, with 25 bases left between them. Germline lookup yields CDR1 SQVTM and CDR2 ANQGSEA. The CDR3 is 15 amino acids. CDR3 in amino acids: CSARGTPASRGTQYF. In DNA form, the CDR3 reads TGCAGCGCCAGAGGGACACCGGCCTCAAGAGGGACCCAGTACTTC.

J is TRBJ2-1 and V is TRBV18; the D call may be TRBD1 or TRBD2 (5 bases each). This CDR3 region has 16 residues. The V end lost 0 bases, the J end lost 2 bases, and 11 bases lay between the germline ends. Germline assignment: CDR1 KGHSH and CDR2 LQKENI. CDR3 residues: CASSPPGVVAYNEQFF. CDR3 DNA: TGTGCCAGCTCACCACCGGGGGTGGTGGCCTACAATGAGCAGTTCTTC.